The present entry profiles one T cell receptor (beta chain) with its context. Its antigen is not known. Germline loops: CDR1 LGHNA, CDR2 YNFKEQ. The CDR3 consists of 17 residues. The V segment lost 1 base and the J segment 9 bases; nucleotides outside the gene matches: 6. The data are from a study of cytomegalovirus exposure and HLA in healthy donors. On the study more broadly: The study placed 80% to 90% of its approximately 380 genotyped donors in the Caucasian-associated ancestry cluster.

General study points: Researchers reported in a later analysis that common viral pathogens appeared linked to several top clusters.

The PCR contained 60 Vbeta and 13 Jbeta primers. Profiled with immunoSEQ multiplex PCR; TCRdb holds only in-frame clones, not every one. The table includes about 52,000 clones, around 70% detected once. Input material: PBMCs. The chain uses TRBV4-2 and TRBJ2-1; TRBD2 matches at 16 bases. The source is a man younger than 30 in good health and CMV-seronegative. The CDR3 reads CASSQAGTSGRAGEQFF. The CDR3 DNA reads TGTGCCAGCAGCCAAGCCGGGACTAGCGGGAGGGCCGGTGAGCAGTTCTTC.